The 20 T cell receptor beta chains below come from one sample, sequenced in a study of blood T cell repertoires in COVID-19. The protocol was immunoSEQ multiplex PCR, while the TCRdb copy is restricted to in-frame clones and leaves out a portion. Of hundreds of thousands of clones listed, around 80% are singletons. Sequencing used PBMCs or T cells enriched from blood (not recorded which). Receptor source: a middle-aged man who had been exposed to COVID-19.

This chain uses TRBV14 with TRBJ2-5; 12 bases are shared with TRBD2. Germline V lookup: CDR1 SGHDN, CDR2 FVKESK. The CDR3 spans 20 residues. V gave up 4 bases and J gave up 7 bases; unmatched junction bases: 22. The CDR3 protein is CASSPRTGLAGIVGSGTQYF. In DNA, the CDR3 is TGTGCCAGCAGCCCGAGAACCGGACTAGCGGGAATCGTGGGGAGCGGGACCCAGTACTTC. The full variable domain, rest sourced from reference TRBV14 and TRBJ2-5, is EAGVTQFPSHSVIEKGQTVTLRCDPISGHDNLYWYRRVMGKEIKFLLHFVKESKQDESGMPNNRFLAERTGGTYSTLKVQPAELEDSGVYFCASSPRTGLAGIVGSGTQYFGPGTRLLVL.

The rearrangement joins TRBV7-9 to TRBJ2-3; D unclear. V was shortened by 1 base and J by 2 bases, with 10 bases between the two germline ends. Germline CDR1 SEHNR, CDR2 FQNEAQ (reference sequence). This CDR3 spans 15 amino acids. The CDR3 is CASSLGVRLTDTQYF. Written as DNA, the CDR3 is TGTGCCAGCAGCTTAGGTGTGCGTCTCACAGATACGCAGTATTTT.

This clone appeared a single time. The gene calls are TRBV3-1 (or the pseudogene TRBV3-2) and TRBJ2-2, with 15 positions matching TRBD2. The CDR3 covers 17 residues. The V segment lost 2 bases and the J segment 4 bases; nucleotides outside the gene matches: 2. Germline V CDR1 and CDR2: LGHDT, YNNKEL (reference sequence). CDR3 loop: CASSQPGLAGGTGELFF. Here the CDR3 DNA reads TGTGCCAGCAGCCAACCGGGACTAGCGGGAGGCACCGGGGAGCTGTTTTTT.

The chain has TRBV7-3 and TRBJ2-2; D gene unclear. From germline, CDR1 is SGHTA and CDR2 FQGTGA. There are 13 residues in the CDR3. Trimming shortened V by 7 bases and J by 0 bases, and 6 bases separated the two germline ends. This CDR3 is CASTSANTGELFF. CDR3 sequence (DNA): TGTGCCAGCACGAGTGCGAACACCGGGGAGCTGTTTTTT.

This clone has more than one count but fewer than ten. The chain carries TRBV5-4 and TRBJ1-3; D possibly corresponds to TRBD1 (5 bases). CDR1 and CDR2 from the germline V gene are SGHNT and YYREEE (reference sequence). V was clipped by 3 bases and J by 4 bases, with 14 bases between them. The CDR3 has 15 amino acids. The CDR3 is CASSSDKLRGNTIYF. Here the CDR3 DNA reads TGTGCCAGCAGCTCGGACAAGCTGCGAGGAAACACCATATATTTT.

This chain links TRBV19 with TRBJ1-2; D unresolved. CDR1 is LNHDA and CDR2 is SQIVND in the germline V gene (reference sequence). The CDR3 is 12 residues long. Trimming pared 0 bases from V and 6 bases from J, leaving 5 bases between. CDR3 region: CASSIDQNGYTF. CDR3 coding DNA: TGTGCCAGTAGTATAGATCAGAATGGCTACACCTTC.

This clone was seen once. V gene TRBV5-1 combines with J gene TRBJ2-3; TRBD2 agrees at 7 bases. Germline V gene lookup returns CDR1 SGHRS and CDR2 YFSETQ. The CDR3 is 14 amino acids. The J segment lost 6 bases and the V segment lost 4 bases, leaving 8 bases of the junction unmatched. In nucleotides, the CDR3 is TGCGCCAGCAGCCTTAGCGGGCCTGGGGATACGCAGTATTTT. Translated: CASSLSGPGDTQYF.

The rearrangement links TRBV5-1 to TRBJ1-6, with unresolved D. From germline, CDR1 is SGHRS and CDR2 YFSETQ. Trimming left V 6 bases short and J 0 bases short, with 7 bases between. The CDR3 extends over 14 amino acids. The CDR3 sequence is CASKESSYNSPLHF. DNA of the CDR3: TGCGCCAGCAAGGAGAGCTCCTATAATTCACCCCTCCACTTT.

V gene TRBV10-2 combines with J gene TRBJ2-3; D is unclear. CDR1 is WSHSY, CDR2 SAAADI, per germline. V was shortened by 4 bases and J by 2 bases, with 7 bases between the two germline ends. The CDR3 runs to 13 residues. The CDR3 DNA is TGCGCCAGCAGTGGGGCGAACACAGATACGCAGTATTTT. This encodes CASSGANTDTQYF.

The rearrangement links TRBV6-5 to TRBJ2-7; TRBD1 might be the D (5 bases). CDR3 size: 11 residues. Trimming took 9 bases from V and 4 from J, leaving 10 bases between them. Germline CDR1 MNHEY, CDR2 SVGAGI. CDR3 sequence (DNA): TGTGCCAGGGGGCCGAGATACGAGCAGTACTTC. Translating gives CARGPRYEQYF.

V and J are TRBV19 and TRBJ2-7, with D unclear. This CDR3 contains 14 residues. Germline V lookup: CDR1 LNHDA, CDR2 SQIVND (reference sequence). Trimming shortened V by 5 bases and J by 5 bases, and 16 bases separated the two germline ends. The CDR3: CASSVPAALDEQYF. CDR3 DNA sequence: TGTGCCAGTAGTGTCCCGGCGGCCTTAGACGAGCAGTACTTC.

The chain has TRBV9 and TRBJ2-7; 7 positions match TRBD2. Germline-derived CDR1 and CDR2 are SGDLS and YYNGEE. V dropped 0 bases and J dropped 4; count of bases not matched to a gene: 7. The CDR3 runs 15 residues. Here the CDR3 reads CASSVDGTTQYEQYF. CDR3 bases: TGTGCCAGCAGCGTAGATGGGACTACCCAATACGAGCAGTACTTC.

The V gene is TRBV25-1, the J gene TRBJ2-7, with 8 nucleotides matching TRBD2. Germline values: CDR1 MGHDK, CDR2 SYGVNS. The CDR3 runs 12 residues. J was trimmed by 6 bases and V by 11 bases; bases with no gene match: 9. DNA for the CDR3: TGTGCCCCCCCCCAGCGGGAGTCCGAGCAGTACTTC. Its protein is CAPPQRESEQYF.

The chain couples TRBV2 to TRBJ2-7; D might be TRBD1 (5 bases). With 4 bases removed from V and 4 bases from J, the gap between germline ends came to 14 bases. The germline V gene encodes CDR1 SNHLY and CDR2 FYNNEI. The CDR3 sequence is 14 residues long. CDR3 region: CASSGPGIHYEQYF. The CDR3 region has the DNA TGTGCCAGCAGTGGTCCAGGGATCCATTACGAGCAGTACTTC.

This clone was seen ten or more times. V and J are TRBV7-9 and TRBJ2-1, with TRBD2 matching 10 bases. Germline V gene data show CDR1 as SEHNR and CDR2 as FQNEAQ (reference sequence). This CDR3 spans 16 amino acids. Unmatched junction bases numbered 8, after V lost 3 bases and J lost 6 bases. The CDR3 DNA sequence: TGTGCCAGCAGCTTTTCACCCCAGCGGGAGGGCAATGAGCAGTTCTTC. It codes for CASSFSPQREGNEQFF.

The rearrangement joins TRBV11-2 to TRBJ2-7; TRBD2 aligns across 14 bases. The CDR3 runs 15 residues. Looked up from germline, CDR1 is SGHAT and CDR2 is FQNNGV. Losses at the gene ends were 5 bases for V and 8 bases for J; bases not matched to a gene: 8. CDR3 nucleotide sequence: TGTGCCAGCAGCATACCGGGACTAGCGGGAGTAAAGCAGTACTTC. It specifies CASSIPGLAGVKQYF.

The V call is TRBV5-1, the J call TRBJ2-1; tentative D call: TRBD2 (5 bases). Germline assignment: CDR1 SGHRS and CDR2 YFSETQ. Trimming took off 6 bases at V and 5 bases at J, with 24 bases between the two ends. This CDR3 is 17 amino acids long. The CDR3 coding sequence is TGCGCCAGCACCTCCCTAACCCCGGGGTTGAAAAACAATGAGCAGTTCTTC. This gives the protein CASTSLTPGLKNNEQFF. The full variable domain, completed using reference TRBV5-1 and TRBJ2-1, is KAGVTQTPRYLIKTRGQQVTLSCSPISGHRSVSWYQQTPGQGLQFLFEYFSETQRNKGNFPGRFSGRQFSNSRSEMNVSTLELGDSALYLCASTSLTPGLKNNEQFFGPGTRLTVL.

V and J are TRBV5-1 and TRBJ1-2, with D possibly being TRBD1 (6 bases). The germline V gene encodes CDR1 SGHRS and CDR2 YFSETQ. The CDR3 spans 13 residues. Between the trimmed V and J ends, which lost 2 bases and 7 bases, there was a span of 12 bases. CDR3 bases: TGCGCCAGCAGCTTCAGAACAGGGTCTGGCTACACCTTC. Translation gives CASSFRTGSGYTF.

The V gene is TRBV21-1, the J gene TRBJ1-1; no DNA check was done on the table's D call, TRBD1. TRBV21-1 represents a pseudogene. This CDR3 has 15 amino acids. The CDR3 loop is CASSKGRAGDSGAFF. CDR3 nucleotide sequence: TGTGCCAGCAGCAAAGGGCGGGCCGGGGACAGTGGGGCTTTCTTT.

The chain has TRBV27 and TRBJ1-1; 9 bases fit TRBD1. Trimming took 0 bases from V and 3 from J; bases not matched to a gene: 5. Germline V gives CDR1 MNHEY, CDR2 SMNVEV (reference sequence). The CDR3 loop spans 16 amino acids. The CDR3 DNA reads TGTGCCAGCAGTTTATCGGGACAGGGAGCCGACACTGAAGCTTTCTTT. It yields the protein CASSLSGQGADTEAFF.